These 23 T cell receptor beta chains came from one sample sequenced in a study of cytomegalovirus exposure and HLA in healthy donors. The PCR had 60 Vbeta and 13 Jbeta primers. Using immunoSEQ multiplex PCR, the repertoire was profiled, and TCRdb retains in-frame clones only, with some absent. The sample has about 50,000 clones. Sequencing was carried out using PBMCs. The receptors here all came from a woman between 35 and 50 years old in good health and CMV-seronegative.

The rearrangement uses TRBV5-1 and TRBJ2-7; a possible D gene is TRBD2 (6 bases). Trimming removed 3 bases at V and 0 bases at J, with 7 bases between. Germline CDR1 SGHRS, CDR2 YFSETQ. CDR3 size: 13 residues. The CDR3: CASSSGSSYEQYF. In DNA, the CDR3 is TGCGCCAGCAGCTCCGGGAGCTCCTACGAGCAGTACTTC.

The chain combines TRBV9 with TRBJ1-5; no reliable D call. V was clipped by 3 bases and J by 0 bases, with 13 bases between them. In germline, CDR1 is SGDLS, CDR2 YYNGEE. This CDR3 comprises 16 residues. The CDR3 region has the DNA TGTGCCAGCAGCGACCCTCGCGGGAGTAGCAATCAGCCCCAGCATTTT. Translation: CASSDPRGSSNQPQHF.

V gene TRBV5-1 combines with J gene TRBJ1-1; 8 bases fit TRBD1. CDR1 is SGHRS, CDR2 YFSETQ, per germline. CDR3 length equals 13 residues. With V trimmed by 5 bases and J by 1 base, 1 base remained unmatched. CDR3 nucleotides: TGCGCCAGCAGGACAGGGGAGAACACTGAAGCTTTCTTT. This codes for CASRTGENTEAFF.

The V and J genes are TRBV6-1 and TRBJ2-1; D may be TRBD2 (6 bases). The CDR3 contains 15 residues. Germline V gives CDR1 MNHNS, CDR2 SASEGT. Trimming left V 4 bases short and J 5 bases short, with 15 bases between. The CDR3 sequence: CASSGRRRGHNEQFF. CDR3 in DNA: TGTGCCAGCAGTGGACGCAGGAGGGGCCACAATGAGCAGTTCTTC.

This chain links TRBV6-5 with TRBJ2-7, with 8 bases lining up with TRBD2. The CDR3 has 15 amino acids. With V trimmed by 0 bases and J by 7 bases, 8 bases remained unmatched. CDR1 and CDR2 (germline): MNHEY, SVGAGI. CDR3: CASSYSAGGAGEQYF. In DNA, the CDR3 is TGTGCCAGCAGTTACTCCGCGGGGGGCGCCGGGGAGCAGTACTTC.

The V call is TRBV2, the J call TRBJ1-5; TRBD1 is a possible D gene (5 bases). There are 15 residues in the CDR3. V dropped 4 bases and J dropped 1 base, with 11 bases sitting between them. The germline CDR1 and CDR2 sequences are SNHLY and FYNNEI. The CDR3 nucleotides are TGTGCCAGCAGTGTATCGGGGGTAAGCAATCAGCCCCAGCATTTT. It codes for CASSVSGVSNQPQHF.

The V gene is TRBV19, the J gene TRBJ2-5; D perhaps matches TRBD2 (5 bases). Germline V lookup: CDR1 LNHDA, CDR2 SQIVND (reference sequence). The germline V and J ends were trimmed by 3 bases and 4 bases, with 9 bases remaining between them. The CDR3 covers 13 residues. DNA of the CDR3: TGTGCCAGTAGTATCGGGGTGCGAGAGACCCAGTACTTC. Amino acid sequence: CASSIGVRETQYF. The full variable domain, rest sourced from reference TRBV19 and TRBJ2-5, is DGGITQSPKYLFRKEGQNVTLSCEQNLNHDAMYWYRQDPGQGLRLIYYSQIVNDFQKGDIAEGYSVSREKKESFPLTVTSAQKNPTAFYLCASSIGVRETQYFGPGTRLLVL.

The chain uses TRBV9 and TRBJ1-5; the D is unclear. Germline CDR1 is SGDLS and CDR2 is YYNGEE. Trimming stripped 3 bases from V and 9 bases from J, with 16 bases between. CDR3 length equals 14 residues. CDR3 nucleotides: TGTGCCAGCAGCGGTGAAGGCACAGTCCCGCCCCAGCATTTT. Translated: CASSGEGTVPPQHF.

This chain uses TRBV12-5 with TRBJ2-1; 14 positions match TRBD2. Per the germline V gene, CDR1 is LGHNT and CDR2 is FRNRAP. CDR3 length: 15 residues. Unmatched junction bases numbered 5, after V lost 5 bases and J lost 8 bases. This CDR3 is CASGLGTSGGDEQFF. In nucleotides, the CDR3 is TGTGCTAGTGGTCTTGGGACTAGCGGGGGCGATGAGCAGTTCTTC.

This chain connects TRBV7-2 to TRBJ1-1; D might be TRBD1 (6 bases). The V end was cut by 5 bases, the J end by 0 bases, with 13 bases between. Per germline, CDR1 SGHTA and CDR2 FQGNSA. CDR3 length: 15 amino acids. The CDR3 DNA reads as TGTGCCAGCAGCACCAGGACAGATATGAACACTGAAGCTTTCTTT. Translating it yields CASSTRTDMNTEAFF. The full variable domain, completed using reference TRBV7-2 and TRBJ1-1, is GAGVSQSPSNKVTEKGKDVELRCDPISGHTALYWYRQSLGQGLEFLIYFQGNSAPDKSGLPSDRFSAERTGGSVSTLTIQRTQQEDSAVYLCASSTRTDMNTEAFFGQGTRLTVV.

The chain has TRBV9 and TRBJ2-7, with TRBD2 identical over 9 bases. J was trimmed by 0 bases and V by 0 bases; bases with no gene match: 10. This CDR3 has 18 residues. The germline gives CDR1 SGDLS, CDR2 YYNGEE. The CDR3 protein is CASSVGVSGRDGSYEQYF. For the CDR3, the DNA is TGTGCCAGCAGCGTAGGAGTTAGCGGGAGAGATGGCTCCTACGAGCAGTACTTC.

The chain is built from TRBV28 and TRBJ2-3; no clear D gene. Germline assignment: CDR1 MDHEN and CDR2 SYDVKM. The CDR3 spans 14 residues. V dropped 8 bases and J dropped 0 bases, with 12 bases sitting between them. Here the CDR3 DNA reads TGTGCCAGCTCCGAGGTCTCTAGCACAGATACGCAGTATTTT. The encoded protein is CASSEVSSTDTQYF.

J is TRBJ2-3 and V is TRBV7-2, with TRBD2 as a possible D gene (5 bases). The germline CDR1 and CDR2 sequences are SGHTA and FQGNSA. Trimming took off 5 bases at V and 1 base at J, with 10 bases between the two ends. The CDR3 is 14 amino acids. The CDR3 here is CASSPSGGTDTQYF. The CDR3 nucleotides are TGTGCCAGCAGCCCCTCCGGGGGCACAGATACGCAGTATTTT.

The V and J genes are TRBV5-4 and TRBJ1-1; 7 bases align to TRBD1. The germline V gene has CDR1 SGHNT and CDR2 YYREEE (reference sequence). The CDR3 has 15 residues. The V segment lost 4 bases and the J segment 1 base; nucleotides outside the gene matches: 7. The CDR3 protein is CASSLPGTENTEAFF. The CDR3 DNA follows: TGTGCCAGCAGCCTCCCCGGGACAGAGAACACTGAAGCTTTCTTT.

The chain carries TRBV27 and TRBJ2-5, with TRBD1 as a possible D gene (5 bases). The germline gives CDR1 MNHEY, CDR2 SMNVEV (reference sequence). Trimming removed 5 bases at V and 9 bases at J, with 22 bases between. The CDR3 contains 15 residues. The CDR3 nucleotides are TGTGCCAGCAGTCCGCCAGATTGGGGTGCAGGGTCCCAGTACTTC. Translation: CASSPPDWGAGSQYF.

The J gene is TRBJ2-7, the V gene TRBV7-3, with 14 bases lining up with TRBD2. The CDR3 loop spans 15 amino acids. CDR1 is SGHTA, CDR2 FQGTGA, per germline. V shed 4 bases, J shed 4 bases, and the junction held 3 bases outside the gene matches. The CDR3, as DNA: TGTGCCAGCAGCTCCGGGACTAGCGGGAGTTACGAGCAGTACTTC. Amino acids: CASSSGTSGSYEQYF.

The rearrangement joins TRBV5-1 to TRBJ2-3; D not resolved. Deletions cut 0 bases from V and 4 bases from J, with 6 bases between. The CDR3 runs to 13 residues. Germline CDR1 is SGHRS and CDR2 is YFSETQ. This CDR3 reads CASSLVAPDTQYF. CDR3 nucleotides: TGCGCCAGCAGCTTGGTGGCTCCAGATACGCAGTATTTT.

This chain links TRBV7-9 with TRBJ2-2, with 9 bases aligning to TRBD2. The CDR3 spans 14 residues. V gave up 5 bases and J gave up 8 bases; unmatched junction bases: 6. Per germline, CDR1 SEHNR and CDR2 FQNEAQ (reference sequence). This CDR3 reads CASSRNSGSGELFF. The CDR3, as DNA: TGTGCCAGCAGCCGTAATAGCGGGAGTGGGGAGCTGTTTTTT.

The J gene is TRBJ2-7, the V gene TRBV6-6; the D is unclear. CDR1 and CDR2 from the germline V gene are MNHNY and SVGAGI (reference sequence). Trimming shortened V by 7 bases and J by 7 bases, and 8 bases separated the two germline ends. The CDR3 runs to 10 residues. The CDR3 DNA reads TGTGCCAGCACCCTACGGGAGCAGTACTTC. Its translation is CASTLREQYF.

This chain links TRBV15 with TRBJ2-7, with 8 positions matching TRBD2. CDR1 and CDR2 (germline): LNHNV, YYDKDF (reference sequence). This CDR3 comprises 14 residues. The ends lost 8 bases at V and 4 bases at J; junction bases unmatched: 10. The CDR3 here is CATAFGTRAYEQYF. The CDR3 region has the DNA TGTGCCACCGCCTTCGGGACTAGAGCTTACGAGCAGTACTTC.

On this clone itself: The DNA is left out, because the CDR3 cannot be placed on it with certainty; the CDR3 is given as TCRdb lists it. This chain connects TRBV20-1 to TRBJ2-2; TRBD2 is the table's D call, not checked against the DNA. The CDR3 spans 11 residues, counting both ends. Germline V gene lookup returns CDR1 DFQATT and CDR2 SNEGSKA (reference sequence). The chain's CDR3 is CSGFGNGELFF.

The chain links TRBV7-6 to TRBJ2-1, with D maybe TRBD2 (6 bases). V was clipped by 5 bases and J by 2 bases, with 19 bases between them. Germline assignment: CDR1 SGHVS and CDR2 FNYEAQ. The CDR3 is 17 amino acids. CDR3 sequence reads: CASSLEGGAGPYNEQFF. The DNA of the CDR3 is TGTGCCAGCAGCCTAGAGGGTGGGGCGGGGCCCTACAATGAGCAGTTCTTC.

V and J are TRBV28 and TRBJ2-7; a possible D gene is TRBD2 (6 bases). This CDR3 is built from 13 residues. V lost 6 bases and J lost 3, with 12 bases in between. CDR1 MDHEN and CDR2 SYDVKM come from the germline V gene. DNA of the CDR3: TGTGCCAGCAGGGCGGGGCCCCACTACGAGCAGTACTTC. Translation gives CASRAGPHYEQYF.